Below are 27 T cell receptor beta chains sequenced from a single sample in a study of hypomethylating agent response in myelodysplastic syndrome. Method: immunoSEQ multiplex PCR; TCRdb's copy keeps in-frame clones and lacks some. The sample lists approximately 6,000 clones, 87% occurring once. This specimen consisted of bone marrow, obtained before or after starting hypomethylating agent treatment for myelodysplastic syndrome (not recorded which). Receptor source: a human donor with myelodysplastic syndrome.

The chain links TRBV5-5 to TRBJ2-7; D gene unclear. This CDR3 region has 15 residues. The ends were cut back, 0 bases at V and 4 bases at J, with 14 bases in the middle. The germline CDR1 and CDR2 sequences are SGHKS and YYEKEE (reference sequence). The CDR3: CASSLDLDGRYEQYF. The CDR3 DNA sequence: TGTGCCAGCAGCTTGGATTTGGACGGACGGTACGAGCAGTACTTC.

This sequence joins TRBV27 and TRBJ2-1, with 9 bases fitting TRBD1. The germline V gene has CDR1 MNHEY and CDR2 SMNVEV (reference sequence). V lost 3 bases to trimming and J lost 8 bases; unmatched junction nucleotides: 8. The CDR3 extends over 15 amino acids. The CDR3 here is CASSLGTGLGHEQFF. In DNA, the CDR3 is TGTGCCAGCAGTTTGGGGACAGGGCTTGGGCATGAGCAGTTCTTC.

The CDR3 DNA reads as TGCGCCAGCAGTAGCGAAGGGGGGCGGTCTAGCACAGATACGCAGTATTTT. It translates to CASSSEGGRSSTDTQYF. The rearrangement joins TRBV5-1 to TRBJ2-3; the D gene could be TRBD1 or TRBD2 (6 bases each). Germline-derived CDR1 and CDR2 are SGHRS and YFSETQ. There are 17 residues in the CDR3. With 5 bases removed from V and 0 bases from J, the gap between germline ends came to 19 bases.

In its sample, this clone was seen a few times. V and J are TRBV5-1 and TRBJ1-6; no clear D. CDR3 length: 14 amino acids. The V and J ends lost 4 bases and 1 base respectively, with 6 bases between them. The V gene's germline CDR1 is SGHRS and CDR2 YFSETQ. Written as DNA, the CDR3 is TGCGCCAGCAGCGAGGGATCCTATAATTCACCCCTCCACTTT. Its protein is CASSEGSYNSPLHF.

V is TRBV7-2 and J is TRBJ2-3; D may be TRBD2 (5 bases). The V end lost 0 bases, the J end lost 2 bases, and 12 bases lay between the germline ends. This CDR3 contains 16 residues. Germline CDR1 and CDR2: SGHTA and FQGNSA. The CDR3 DNA is TGTGCCAGCAGCTTAGCGCCTAGCCGACCCACAGATACGCAGTATTTT. Translating gives CASSLAPSRPTDTQYF.

Concerning this clone: At one end the junction does not follow the germline gene, possibly because of a read error. This CDR3 is also generated by other DNA sequences in the sample. The chain links TRBV2 to TRBJ2-7; D is ambiguous. Germline values: CDR1 SNHLY, CDR2 FYNNEI. The CDR3 loop spans 12 amino acids. CDR3 DNA: TGTGCCAGCATCCGCTCGCCTTACGAGCAATACTTC. Encoded protein: CASIRSPYEQYF.

There are a few counts of this clone. The rearrangement links TRBV11-1 to TRBJ2-7, with D hard to call. Germline V gene sequence: CDR1 SGHAT, CDR2 FQDESV (reference sequence). The CDR3 is 12 residues long. Trimming took 2 bases from V and 6 from J, leaving 8 bases between them. The CDR3 loop reads CASSLTQTEQYF. The CDR3 DNA is TGTGCCAGCAGCTTAACGCAAACCGAGCAGTACTTC.

CDR3 DNA sequence: TGTGCCAGCAGCCAGGGGGCGTGGGATGAAAAACTGTTTTTT. It translates to CASSQGAWDEKLFF. The chain combines TRBV7-2 with TRBJ1-4; 8 nucleotides line up with TRBD1. V was clipped by 5 bases and J by 6 bases; unmatched bases: 5. The length of the CDR3 is 14 residues. Germline V CDR1 and CDR2: SGHTA, FQGNSA.

This chain connects TRBV18 to TRBJ2-7; 8 nucleotides agree with TRBD2. This CDR3 is 12 amino acids long. Germline V CDR1 and CDR2: KGHSH, LQKENI. Trimming cost V 6 bases and J 4 bases; bases outside gene matches: 2. CDR3 loop: CASSRGGYEQYF. CDR3 bases: TGTGCCAGCTCCCGGGGGGGATACGAGCAGTACTTC.

The chain combines TRBV4-1 with TRBJ2-1, with 7 nucleotides matching TRBD2. This CDR3 comprises 17 residues. The germline gives CDR1 MGHRA, CDR2 YSYEKL. V shed 3 bases and J 0 bases; nucleotides not matched to a gene: 8. The CDR3 region is CASSQSAGPSSYNEQFF. CDR3 DNA sequence: TGCGCCAGCAGCCAGTCAGCGGGGCCGAGCTCCTACAATGAGCAGTTCTTC.

This chain joins TRBV30 and TRBJ1-4; 7 bases match TRBD1. The CDR3 consists of 14 residues. With V trimmed by 8 bases and J by 4 bases, 10 bases remained unmatched. Germline V gene data show CDR1 as GTSNPN and CDR2 as SVGIG (reference sequence). The CDR3, as DNA: TGTGCCACCACAGGGGTGGGCGGTAATGAAAAACTGTTTTTT. It yields the protein CATTGVGGNEKLFF.

This clone appeared a single time. The rearrangement uses TRBV11-2 and TRBJ2-1, with D possibly matching TRBD1 (5 bases). CDR1 and CDR2 from the germline V gene are SGHAT and FQNNGV. The CDR3 is 15 amino acids. V was shortened by 1 base and J by 3 bases, with 10 bases between the two germline ends. This CDR3 reads CASSLGIRDYNEQFF. The CDR3, as DNA: TGTGCCAGCAGCTTAGGTATCAGGGACTACAATGAGCAGTTCTTC. The full variable domain, rest sourced from reference TRBV11-2 and TRBJ2-1, is EAGVAQSPRYKIIEKRQSVAFWCNPISGHATLYWYQQILGQGPKLLIQFQNNGVVDDSQLPKDRFSAERLKGVDSTLKIQPAKLEDSAVYLCASSLGIRDYNEQFFGPGTRLTVL.

The chain couples TRBV7-2 to TRBJ1-2, with D uncertain. Per germline, CDR1 SGHTA and CDR2 FQGNSA. The CDR3 runs 15 residues. Trimming shortened V by 2 bases and J by 5 bases, and 15 bases separated the two germline ends. In DNA, the CDR3 is TGTGCCAGCAGCTTATACGTCAGGAGCCCTTATGGCTACACCTTC. Protein sequence: CASSLYVRSPYGYTF.

This chain connects TRBV2 to TRBJ2-6, with D possibly TRBD2 on 5 matching bases. This CDR3 contains 16 residues. V lost 5 bases, J lost 0 bases, and 11 bases lay in between. Germline-derived CDR1 and CDR2 are SNHLY and FYNNEI. The CDR3 spells CASSSERNSGANVLTF. CDR3 DNA sequence: TGTGCCAGCAGTTCGGAGCGGAACTCTGGGGCCAACGTCCTGACTTTC.

V and J are TRBV7-2 and TRBJ2-7, with 9 bases matching TRBD1. The CDR3 extends over 15 amino acids. Germline loops: CDR1 SGHTA, CDR2 FQGNSA. The J segment lost 3 bases and the V segment lost 1 base, leaving 4 bases of the junction unmatched. The CDR3 sequence is CASSLVQGAIYEQYV. The CDR3 DNA reads TGTGCCAGCAGCTTAGTACAGGGGGCGATCTACGAGCAGTACGTC.

V usage is TRBV19 and J usage is TRBJ2-1, with 10 bases lining up with TRBD1. V gave up 4 bases and J gave up 3 bases; unmatched junction bases: 3. Germline V gene lookup returns CDR1 LNHDA and CDR2 SQIVND (reference sequence). The CDR3 contains 15 residues. The CDR3 protein is CASSTRTGGYNEQFF. The DNA for the CDR3 is TGTGCCAGTAGTACCAGGACAGGGGGCTACAATGAGCAGTTCTTC.

The chain uses TRBV5-4 and TRBJ1-6, with D perhaps TRBD1 (6 bases). CDR1 is SGHNT, CDR2 YYREEE, per germline (reference sequence). The CDR3 spans 13 residues. Trimming left V 5 bases short and J 7 bases short, with 10 bases between. The CDR3 region has the DNA TGTGCCAGCAGGCAAACAGGGAATTCACCCCTCCACTTT. Residues: CASRQTGNSPLHF. The whole variable domain, filled in from reference TRBV5-4 and TRBJ1-6, reads ETGVTQSPTHLIKTRGQQVTLRCSSQSGHNTVSWYQQALGQGPQFIFQYYREEENGRGNFPPRFSGLQFPNYSSELNVNALELDDSALYLCASRQTGNSPLHFGNGTRLTVT.

The gene calls are TRBV7-9 and TRBJ2-3; the match to TRBD1 covers 7 bases. With 3 bases clipped from V and 2 bases from J, the junction kept 5 bases outside the gene matches. Per germline, CDR1 SEHNR and CDR2 FQNEAQ (reference sequence). There are 15 residues in the CDR3. Here the CDR3 reads CASSFGTAATDTQYF. The CDR3 DNA is TGTGCCAGCAGCTTTGGGACAGCCGCCACAGATACGCAGTATTTT.

J is TRBJ2-1 and V is TRBV6-1, with a possible D match to TRBD2 (6 bases). The germline V gene encodes CDR1 MNHNS and CDR2 SASEGT. The CDR3 sequence is 11 residues long. Trimming shortened V by 4 bases and J by 10 bases, and 8 bases separated the two germline ends. The CDR3 DNA follows: TGTGCCAGCAGTGTTGGAGGGGAGCAGTTCTTC. As protein: CASSVGGEQFF.

The rearrangement joins TRBV7-2 to TRBJ1-1; weak D call: TRBD1 (6 bases). The CDR3 has 18 amino acids. V lost 5 bases, J lost 4 bases, and 26 bases lay in between. In germline, CDR1 is SGHTA, CDR2 FQGNSA. This CDR3 reads CASSRGGAGRMVTTEAFF. CDR3 bases: TGTGCCAGCAGCCGGGGGGGGGCAGGGAGGATGGTTACCACTGAAGCTTTCTTT.

V is TRBV19 and J is TRBJ2-3; D is uncertain. Germline V gene lookup returns CDR1 LNHDA and CDR2 SQIVND (reference sequence). V dropped 7 bases and J dropped 2 bases, with 13 bases sitting between them. This CDR3 has 14 amino acids. CDR3 bases: TGTGCCAGTAAAAGAGCGATTGACACAGATACGCAGTATTTT. As protein: CASKRAIDTDTQYF.

The chain combines TRBV5-1 with TRBJ2-5; 11 bases are shared with TRBD1. Germline assignment: CDR1 SGHRS and CDR2 YFSETQ. V shed 2 bases, J shed 3 bases, and the junction held 6 bases outside the gene matches. The CDR3 runs to 16 residues. The CDR3, as DNA: TGCGCCAGCAGCTTCTATCCGGGACAGGGGGAAGAGACCCAGTACTTC. Translating gives CASSFYPGQGEETQYF.

V usage is TRBV5-1 and J usage is TRBJ1-1; D unresolved. Per the germline V gene, CDR1 is SGHRS and CDR2 is YFSETQ. The CDR3 has 14 residues. V lost 0 bases and J 1 base, leaving 7 bases between the germline ends. The CDR3 protein is CASSLVDTNTEAFF. The CDR3 DNA follows: TGCGCCAGCAGCTTGGTCGACACGAACACTGAAGCTTTCTTT.

J is TRBJ1-1 and V is TRBV5-6; D is uncertain. Trimming took off 1 base at V and 8 bases at J, with 9 bases between the two ends. Looked up from germline, CDR1 is SGHDT and CDR2 is YYEEEE. The CDR3 contains 12 residues. The CDR3 region is CASSLIGREAFF. CDR3 DNA sequence: TGTGCCAGCAGCTTGATTGGACGGGAAGCTTTCTTT.

V usage is TRBV2 and J usage is TRBJ1-3, with no clear D. The germline gives CDR1 SNHLY, CDR2 FYNNEI. CDR3 length equals 15 residues. V gave up 10 bases and J gave up 0 bases, with 16 bases separating them. CDR3 coding DNA: TGTGCCAAGAGCCAGGACCCCAGCTCTGGAAACACCATATATTTT. Its translation: CAKSQDPSSGNTIYF.

The chain links TRBV6-6 to TRBJ1-1; 9 positions agree with TRBD1. CDR1 and CDR2 from the germline V gene are MNHNY and SVGAGI (reference sequence). The CDR3 is 14 residues long. The V gene end was trimmed by 5 bases and the J gene end by 8 bases; junction bases not matched to a gene: 9. CDR3 nucleotide sequence: TGTGCCAGCAGTGAGGGACAGGGAGTAGGAGAAGCTTTCTTT. Translating gives CASSEGQGVGEAFF.

The gene calls are TRBV6-1 and TRBJ1-6; no firm D call. This CDR3 contains 14 residues. In germline, CDR1 is MNHNS, CDR2 SASEGT. V was trimmed by 6 bases and J by 0 bases, leaving 6 bases between them. This chain's CDR3 is CASRDFSYNSPLHF. The CDR3 DNA follows: TGTGCCAGCAGGGACTTCTCCTATAATTCACCCCTCCACTTT.